The rows below give T cell receptor beta chains drawn from one sample of a study of CD8+CD57+ T cells in acquired aplastic anemia. Using its own MiXCR run on the reads, TCRdb lists one record per CDR3 protein. This sample carries 160,000 or so distinct CDR3 sequences, around 48% of them seen once, and the ten largest clones take about 3%. The sample consisted of sorted CD4+, CD8+, or CD8+CD57+ T cells (not recorded which) from PBMCs. The receptors were sampled from a human donor with aplastic anemia. The conserved cysteine and the conserved F or W are not part of the CDR3 here. Fields, in order: V gene, clone size, J gene, CDR3 protein. The size entry is marked missing in some rows and otherwise reads once, few, many or a size class.

v_gene: TRBV2
abundance: .
j_gene: TRBJ1-5
CDR3aa: ASSEQTVGNQPQH

v_gene: TRBV18
abundance: many
j_gene: TRBJ2-5
CDR3aa: ASSPTKGQTQY

v_gene: TRBV28
abundance: many
j_gene: TRBJ2-5
CDR3aa: ASEEGETQY

v_gene: TRBV19
abundance: .
j_gene: TRBJ1-2
CDR3aa: ASSTQAGSPGYT

v_gene: TRBV20-1
abundance: many
j_gene: TRBJ2-3
CDR3aa: SARLLLLAGGTDTQY

v_gene: TRBV20-1
abundance: many
j_gene: TRBJ1-4
CDR3aa: STDRVFGNEKLF

v_gene: TRBV7-3
abundance: .
j_gene: TRBJ2-6
CDR3aa: ASSPGPGANVLT

v_gene: TRBV14
abundance: .
j_gene: TRBJ1-2
CDR3aa: ASSLQGTYGYT

v_gene: TRBV19
abundance: .
j_gene: TRBJ2-5
CDR3aa: ASSQVRGQETQY

v_gene: TRBV24-1
abundance: .
j_gene: TRBJ2-5
CDR3aa: ASGGSQETQY

v_gene: TRBV3-1
abundance: few
j_gene: TRBJ2-1
CDR3aa: ASSQDRFGSKFGQGYNEQF

v_gene: TRBV4-1
abundance: many
j_gene: TRBJ2-5
CDR3aa: ASSQGPFETQY

v_gene: TRBV7-9
abundance: many
j_gene: TRBJ2-2
CDR3aa: ASSSQGIGELF

v_gene: TRBV7-3
abundance: many
j_gene: TRBJ2-5
CDR3aa: ASSSGLAGGETQY

v_gene: TRBV6-5
abundance: many
j_gene: TRBJ2-5
CDR3aa: ASSYLTRAPMGETQY

v_gene: TRBV12-3/TRBV12-4
abundance: many
j_gene: TRBJ2-7
CDR3aa: ASSLLLAGERGDEQY

v_gene: TRBV12-3/TRBV12-4
abundance: .
j_gene: TRBJ1-2
CDR3aa: ASSQTGPGGYT

v_gene: TRBV10-1
abundance: .
j_gene: TRBJ1-5
CDR3aa: ASLRGGNQPRH

v_gene: TRBV7-2
abundance: once
j_gene: TRBJ2-1
CDR3aa: ASSLGQITYNEQL

v_gene: TRBV7-2
abundance: many
j_gene: TRBJ1-1
CDR3aa: ASSLMAEAF

v_gene: TRBV20-1
abundance: many
j_gene: TRBJ2-5
CDR3aa: SAKPSGQETQY

v_gene: TRBV2
abundance: .
j_gene: TRBJ2-5
CDR3aa: ASSDRGQGIRTQY

v_gene: TRBV7-3
abundance: few
j_gene: TRBJ1-1
CDR3aa: ASRGGGSTEAF

v_gene: TRBV3-1
abundance: .
j_gene: TRBJ2-1
CDR3aa: ASRPSLAGAYNEQF

v_gene: TRBV5-1
abundance: few
j_gene: TRBJ2-2
CDR3aa: ASSLSSGSSFSSGELF

v_gene: TRBV29-1
abundance: .
j_gene: TRBJ2-5
CDR3aa: SALSGDQETQY

v_gene: TRBV7-8
abundance: .
j_gene: TRBJ2-5
CDR3aa: ASSSLRETQY

v_gene: TRBV12-3/TRBV12-4
abundance: many
j_gene: TRBJ2-1
CDR3aa: ASSLVRGTYNEQF

v_gene: TRBV7-2
abundance: .
j_gene: TRBJ2-1
CDR3aa: ASSLAPLSTGNEQF

v_gene: TRBV10-1
abundance: .
j_gene: TRBJ1-2
CDR3aa: ASSENLNYGYT

v_gene: TRBV12-5
abundance: many
j_gene: TRBJ1-6
CDR3aa: ASGFFSEDSPLH

v_gene: TRBV3-1
abundance: many
j_gene: TRBJ1-1
CDR3aa: ASSPGTDTEAF

v_gene: TRBV25-1
abundance: many
j_gene: TRBJ1-2
CDR3aa: ASKGGSMGYT

v_gene: TRBV12-3/TRBV12-4
abundance: many
j_gene: TRBJ2-7
CDR3aa: ASRAGTGGGEQY

v_gene: TRBV19
abundance: many
j_gene: TRBJ1-2
CDR3aa: ASSIKRAGTNYGYT

v_gene: TRBV24-1
abundance: many
j_gene: TRBJ2-2
CDR3aa: ATSVGVGSGELF

v_gene: TRBV30
abundance: .
j_gene: TRBJ2-7
CDR3aa: AWARRGLGEQY

v_gene: TRBV10-1
abundance: .
j_gene: TRBJ2-3
CDR3aa: ASTDLAGGTGTQY

v_gene: TRBV30
abundance: .
j_gene: TRBJ1-2
CDR3aa: AWSSGKANYGYT

v_gene: TRBV7-8
abundance: few
j_gene: TRBJ1-5
CDR3aa: ASSLVKPQH

v_gene: TRBV24-1
abundance: many
j_gene: TRBJ2-1
CDR3aa: ATSDRGGQIPYNEQF

v_gene: TRBV7-2
abundance: few
j_gene: TRBJ2-1
CDR3aa: ASSRTGNGEQF

v_gene: TRBV24-1
abundance: many
j_gene: TRBJ2-3
CDR3aa: ATSAGTGGPDTQY

v_gene: TRBV10-1
abundance: few
j_gene: TRBJ2-7
CDR3aa: ASSESGISAYEQY

v_gene: TRBV5-8
abundance: many
j_gene: TRBJ2-7
CDR3aa: ASSLQAVGEQY

v_gene: TRBV7-8
abundance: .
j_gene: TRBJ1-1
CDR3aa: ASSWGRGMNTEAF

v_gene: TRBV19
abundance: many
j_gene: TRBJ2-2
CDR3aa: ASKTSPGGIGELF

v_gene: TRBV10-3
abundance: many
j_gene: TRBJ2-7
CDR3aa: AISGGFPPYEQY

v_gene: TRBV2
abundance: once
j_gene: TRBJ2-7
CDR3aa: ASSGGQGINEQY

v_gene: TRBV5-4
abundance: .
j_gene: TRBJ2-7
CDR3aa: ASSKGQGTNEQY

v_gene: TRBV19
abundance: many
j_gene: TRBJ1-3
CDR3aa: ASSRGAALDTGNTIY

v_gene: TRBV2
abundance: many
j_gene: TRBJ2-2
CDR3aa: ASLKGRAGNTGELF

v_gene: TRBV24-1
abundance: few
j_gene: TRBJ1-2
CDR3aa: ATSPGPTNYGYT

v_gene: TRBV4-2
abundance: many
j_gene: TRBJ2-7
CDR3aa: ASSQAPGQGAYEQY

v_gene: TRBV10-3
abundance: .
j_gene: TRBJ2-2
CDR3aa: AIESGPATGELF

v_gene: TRBV29-1
abundance: .
j_gene: TRBJ1-1
CDR3aa: SVGTGNTEAS

v_gene: TRBV6-1
abundance: many
j_gene: TRBJ1-4
CDR3aa: ASSSWEKLF